Sequencing of this T cell receptor (beta chain) was carried out in a study of lymphopenia after photon versus proton radiotherapy. Study results and limitations: After the lymphocyte nadir, photon-treated repertoires showed oligoclonal expansion, especially of CD8+ Temra cells. Proton therapy kept repertoires fairly stable, unlike photons, which gained effector/memory cells. Authors raise, but do not show, better survival with proton therapy.

The V and J ends lost 1 base and 6 bases respectively, with 0 bases between them. Germline loops: CDR1 SGHVS, CDR2 FQNEAQ. The CDR3 is made up of 11 amino acids. To note about this clone: Antigen specificity is unknown.

Generated by immunoSEQ multiplex PCR, the TCRdb table keeps only in-frame clones and is missing some. The sample has roughly 30,000 clones; roughly 90% are singletons. The sequence was collected from a woman between 50 and 59 years old with pancreatic cancer. This chain connects TRBV7-8 to TRBJ1-4; D is unresolved. This specimen consisted of peripheral blood, obtained from a patient treated with photon-based radiotherapy. The CDR3 is CASSLDEKLFF. The CDR3 region has the DNA TGTGCCAGCAGCTTAGATGAAAAACTGTTTTTT.